Detailed here is one T cell receptor beta chain. The target antigen is unknown. Clones were sequenced by immunoSEQ multiplex PCR, and TCRdb holds only the in-frame ones, with some missing. The repertoire holds about 9,100 clones, about 91% seen once, with 4.5% to 6% in the top ten. These data belong to a study of monozygotic twins with cystic fibrosis. As for the study in general: With about 15 PCR cycles, barcoded libraries came from three micrograms of fragmented DNA.

This CDR3 contains 15 residues. Germline-derived CDR1 and CDR2 are GTSNPN and SVGIG (reference sequence). V was shortened by 0 bases and J by 5 bases, with 13 bases between the two germline ends. Study-level findings and limits: Clonality was generally low (median approximately 0.009), higher in the most severe patients.

The specimen sequenced was blood. The receptor was isolated from a boy aged 2-9 years with cystic fibrosis. J is TRBJ1-4 and V is TRBV30, with a tentative D call TRBD1 (6 bases). CDR3: CAWSVQTGQNEKLFF. CDR3 DNA sequence: TGTGCCTGGAGTGTCCAAACAGGGCAAAATGAAAAACTGTTTTTT. The full variable domain, its missing parts supplied by reference TRBV30 and TRBJ1-4, is SQTIHQWPATLVQPVGSPLSLECTVEGTSNPNLYWYRQAAGRGLQLLFYSVGIGQISSEVPQNLSASRPQDRQFILSSKKLLLSDSGFYLCAWSVQTGQNEKLFFGSGTQLSVL.